This T cell receptor (beta chain) was sequenced during a study of blood T cell repertoires in COVID-19. Generated by immunoSEQ multiplex PCR, the TCRdb table keeps only in-frame clones and is missing some. The sample contains about 140,000 clones, approximately 88% of which appear only once. The CDR3 totals 14 residues. With 7 bases clipped from V and 6 bases from J, the junction kept 7 bases outside the gene matches. In germline, CDR1 is MNHEY, CDR2 SVGAGI. The chain employs TRBV6-5 and TRBJ2-7, with 12 bases matching TRBD1. Sequencing was carried out using peripheral blood. The receptor was isolated from a human donor in a cohort sampled during active COVID-19. The CDR3 sequence: CASTGGQGAGEQYF. The CDR3 DNA reads TGTGCCAGCACAGGGGGACAGGGGGCTGGCGAGCAGTACTTC.